This TCR beta chain was observed in a study of T cells in localized non-small cell lung cancer. Whole-study results and caveats: Elevated blood T cell density was associated with longer overall survival.

Nonneoplastic adjacent lung devoid of atypia was obtained no less than 2 cm from the tumor margin. CDR3 length: 14 amino acids. Germline CDR1 and CDR2: MNHGY and SAAAGT. Trimming removed 6 bases from V and 15 bases from J, with 23 bases in between. This clone is large. Its antigen is unidentified. Using immunoSEQ multiplex PCR, the repertoire was profiled, and TCRdb retains in-frame clones only, with some absent. The sample consists of approximately 2,500 clones, approximately 22% of them appearing once. The sequence derives from a woman aged 40-70 years with stage I lung adenocarcinoma. This chain uses TRBV6-8 with TRBJ1-4; D unresolved. Sample: normal lung tissue next to the tumor, taken before any cancer treatment. CDR3 amino acids: CASSFGRTELRLFF. The CDR3 nucleotides are TGTGCCAGCAGCTTTGGACGGACGGAGCTTAGGTTGTTTTTT.